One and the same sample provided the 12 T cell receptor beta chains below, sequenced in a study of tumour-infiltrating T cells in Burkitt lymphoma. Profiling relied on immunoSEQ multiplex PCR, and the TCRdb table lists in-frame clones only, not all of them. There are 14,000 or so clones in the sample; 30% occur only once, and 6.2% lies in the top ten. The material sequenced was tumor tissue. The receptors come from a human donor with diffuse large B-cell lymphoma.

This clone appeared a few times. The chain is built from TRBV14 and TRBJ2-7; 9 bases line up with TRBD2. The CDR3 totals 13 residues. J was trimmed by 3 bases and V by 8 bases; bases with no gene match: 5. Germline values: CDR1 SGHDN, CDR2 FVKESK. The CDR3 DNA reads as TGTGCCAGCGGGTTTAGCGGGAGCTACGAGCAGTACTTC. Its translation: CASGFSGSYEQYF. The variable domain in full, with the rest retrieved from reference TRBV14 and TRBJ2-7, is EAGVTQFPSHSVIEKGQTVTLRCDPISGHDNLYWYRRVMGKEIKFLLHFVKESKQDESGMPNNRFLAERTGGTYSTLKVQPAELEDSGVYFCASGFSGSYEQYFGPGTRLTVT.

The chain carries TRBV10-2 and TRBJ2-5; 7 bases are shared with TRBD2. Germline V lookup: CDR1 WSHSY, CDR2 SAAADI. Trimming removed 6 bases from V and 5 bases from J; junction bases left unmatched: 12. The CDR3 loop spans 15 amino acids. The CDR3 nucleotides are TGCGCCAGCAGCCCTCCCGGGGGGAGTAGGGAGACCCAGTACTTC. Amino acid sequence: CASSPPGGSRETQYF.

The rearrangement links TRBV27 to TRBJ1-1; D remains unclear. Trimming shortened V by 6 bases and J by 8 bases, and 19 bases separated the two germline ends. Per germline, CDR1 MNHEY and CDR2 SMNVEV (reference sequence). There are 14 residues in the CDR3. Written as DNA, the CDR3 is TGTGCCAGCAGACAGACCGGGGAGACCGAGGAAGCTTTCTTT. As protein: CASRQTGETEEAFF.

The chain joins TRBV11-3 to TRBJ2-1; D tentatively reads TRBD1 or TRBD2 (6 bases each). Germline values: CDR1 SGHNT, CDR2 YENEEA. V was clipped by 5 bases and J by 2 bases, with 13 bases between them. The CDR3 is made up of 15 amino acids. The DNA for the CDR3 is TGTGCCAGCAGCCCTCAAGGGGGGACCTACAATGAGCAGTTCTTC. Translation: CASSPQGGTYNEQFF. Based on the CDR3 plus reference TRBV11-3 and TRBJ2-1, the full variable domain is EAGVVQSPRYKIIEKKQPVAFWCNPISGHNTLYWYLQNLGQGPELLIRYENEEAVDDSQLPKDRFSAERLKGVDSTLKIQPAELGDSAVYLCASSPQGGTYNEQFFGPGTRLTVL.

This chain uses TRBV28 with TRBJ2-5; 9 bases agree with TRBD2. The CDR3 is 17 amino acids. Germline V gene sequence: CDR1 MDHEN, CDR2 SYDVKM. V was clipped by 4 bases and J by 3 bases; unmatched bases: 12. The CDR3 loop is CASSSVRVVAGEETQYF. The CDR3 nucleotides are TGTGCCAGCAGTTCGGTCAGGGTGGTAGCGGGGGAAGAGACCCAGTACTTC.

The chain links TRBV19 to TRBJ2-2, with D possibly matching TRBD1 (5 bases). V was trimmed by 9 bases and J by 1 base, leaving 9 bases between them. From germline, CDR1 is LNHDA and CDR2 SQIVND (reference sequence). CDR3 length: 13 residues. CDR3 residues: CASKGWNTGELFF. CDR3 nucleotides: TGTGCCAGCAAGGGGTGGAACACCGGGGAGCTGTTTTTT.

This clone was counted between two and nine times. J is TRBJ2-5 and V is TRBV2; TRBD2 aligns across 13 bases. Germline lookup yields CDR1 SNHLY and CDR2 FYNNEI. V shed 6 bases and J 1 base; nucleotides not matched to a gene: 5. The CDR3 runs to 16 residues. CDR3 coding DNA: TGTGCCAGCAGCCGGACTAGCGGGAGAGGCCAAGAGACCCAGTACTTC. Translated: CASSRTSGRGQETQYF.

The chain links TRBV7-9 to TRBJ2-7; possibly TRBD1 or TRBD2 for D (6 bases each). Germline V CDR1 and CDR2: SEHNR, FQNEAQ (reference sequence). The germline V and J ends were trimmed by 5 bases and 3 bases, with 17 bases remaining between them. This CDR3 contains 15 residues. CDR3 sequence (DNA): TGTGCCAGCAGCAGTATGACAGGCGGGGTCTACGAGCAGTACTTC. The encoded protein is CASSSMTGGVYEQYF.

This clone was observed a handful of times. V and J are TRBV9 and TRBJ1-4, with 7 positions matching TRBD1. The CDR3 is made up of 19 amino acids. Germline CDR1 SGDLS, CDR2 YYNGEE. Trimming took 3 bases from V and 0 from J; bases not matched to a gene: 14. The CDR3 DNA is TGTGCCAGCAGCGAGGGAGACAGGGCTTCGGGGGCAACTAATGAAAAACTGTTTTTT. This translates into CASSEGDRASGATNEKLFF.

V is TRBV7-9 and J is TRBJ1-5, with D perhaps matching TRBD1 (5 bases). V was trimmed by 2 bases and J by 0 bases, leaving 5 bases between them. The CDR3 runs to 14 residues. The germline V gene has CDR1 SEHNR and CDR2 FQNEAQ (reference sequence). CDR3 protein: CASSLRGSNQPQHF. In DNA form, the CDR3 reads TGTGCCAGCAGCTTAAGGGGTAGCAATCAGCCCCAGCATTTT.

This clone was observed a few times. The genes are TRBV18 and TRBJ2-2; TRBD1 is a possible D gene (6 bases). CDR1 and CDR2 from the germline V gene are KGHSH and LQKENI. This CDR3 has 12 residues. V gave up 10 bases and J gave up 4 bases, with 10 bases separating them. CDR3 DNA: TGTGCCAAGGGGGACCTCACCGGGGAGCTGTTTTTT. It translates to CAKGDLTGELFF.

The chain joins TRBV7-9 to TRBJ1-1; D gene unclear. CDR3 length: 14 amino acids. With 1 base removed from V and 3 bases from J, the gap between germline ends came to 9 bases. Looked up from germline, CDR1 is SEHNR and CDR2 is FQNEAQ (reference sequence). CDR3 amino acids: CASSLVAGDTEAFF. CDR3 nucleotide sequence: TGTGCCAGCAGCTTAGTGGCTGGGGACACTGAAGCTTTCTTT.